This T cell receptor (beta chain) is drawn from a study of immune cell composition in non-small cell lung cancer. Across the study: Lung adenocarcinoma or squamous carcinoma made up most tumours.

A remark on this clone: Its matching antigen is unknown.

Generated by immunoSEQ multiplex PCR, the TCRdb table keeps only in-frame clones and is missing some. The repertoire has around 3,100 clones, about 82% of them found once; the top ten carry roughly 8.2%. V gave up 6 bases and J gave up 5 bases; unmatched junction bases: 7. The length of the CDR3 is 14 residues. Germline V gene data show CDR1 as MNHNY and CDR2 as SVGAGI (reference sequence). General study findings and limits: Lung squamous cell carcinoma tumours had significantly higher top 10 clone scores and productive clonality than lung adenocarcinoma. In adenocarcinoma, maximal tumour-associated clone frequency tracked TIL tumour reactivity. Smoking pack-years did not significantly correlate with tumour TCR-beta clonality.

The sample consisted of lung tumor tissue. The sequence was obtained from a human donor with non-small cell lung cancer. V and J are TRBV6-6 and TRBJ1-5; 7 bases agree with TRBD1. CDR3 region: CASSSRDSDQPQHF. CDR3 coding DNA: TGTGCCAGCAGCTCCCGGGACAGCGATCAGCCCCAGCATTTT.